One sample yielded the 10 T cell receptor beta chains listed below, sequenced in a study of T cell responses to AZD1222 COVID-19 vaccine. Assay: immunoSEQ multiplex PCR; the TCRdb copy retains only in-frame clones and omits some. The sample holds about 85,000 clones, more than 70% seen once. The sequences come from peripheral blood, collected on day 0 of AZD1222 vaccination. The receptors derive from an adult in good health.

The V and J genes are TRBV4-3 and TRBJ1-6, with a tentative D call TRBD1 (6 bases). The CDR3 covers 15 residues. In germline, CDR1 is LGHNA, CDR2 YSLEER. The germline V and J ends were trimmed by 0 bases and 9 bases, with 12 bases remaining between them. CDR3 loop: CASSQDRGGFSPLHF. The DNA for the CDR3 is TGCGCCAGCAGCCAAGACAGGGGTGGTTTTTCACCCCTCCACTTT.

This clone was counted once. The genes are TRBV3-1 (or the pseudogene TRBV3-2) and TRBJ1-2, with D maybe TRBD1 (5 bases). The CDR3 is 17 residues long. Germline CDR1 is LGHDT and CDR2 is YNNKEL (reference sequence). V gave up 4 bases and J gave up 0 bases, with 18 bases separating them. The CDR3 spells CASSPQQPRGANYGYTF. DNA for the CDR3: TGTGCCAGCAGCCCCCAACAGCCCCGGGGGGCTAACTATGGCTACACCTTC.

The V and J genes are TRBV4-1 and TRBJ2-7; D is uncertain. V lost 1 base, J lost 4 bases, and 8 bases lay in between. The CDR3 is 13 residues long. Per the germline V gene, CDR1 is MGHRA and CDR2 is YSYEKL. The DNA for the CDR3 is TGCGCCAGCAGCCAAGGGGTGGAGTACGAGCAGTACTTC. Its protein is CASSQGVEYEQYF.

The V and J genes are TRBV6-5 and TRBJ2-7; unclear D gene. The CDR3 totals 16 residues. The V gene's germline CDR1 is MNHEY and CDR2 SVGAGI. V lost 0 bases and J lost 3, with 15 bases in between. This CDR3 reads CASSYSRQANNYEQYF. In DNA, the CDR3 is TGTGCCAGCAGTTACTCGAGGCAGGCGAACAACTACGAGCAGTACTTC.

The table lists this clone with a count of one. The chain carries TRBV12-3 or TRBV12-4 and TRBJ1-5; D is possibly TRBD1 (6 bases). CDR3 length: 12 amino acids. Trimming cost V 7 bases and J 14 bases, with 18 bases left between them. The CDR3 region is CASTRGGTSKHF. CDR3 nucleotides: TGTGCCAGCACCCGGGGGGGGACATCGAAGCATTTT.

In its sample, this clone was seen once. This rearrangement joins TRBV25-1 to TRBJ2-7; 7 positions match TRBD1. V shed 5 bases and J 0 bases; nucleotides not matched to a gene: 7. The CDR3 totals 15 residues. Germline lookup yields CDR1 MGHDK and CDR2 SYGVNS. As DNA, the CDR3 is TGTGCCAGCAGTAAGGGACAGTCGTCCTCCTACGAGCAGTACTTC. This sequence encodes CASSKGQSSSYEQYF.

The chain recombines TRBV5-4 with TRBJ1-3; 9 bases are shared with TRBD1. The V and J ends lost 4 bases and 3 bases, in that order; junction bases with no gene match: 11. CDR1 and CDR2 (germline): SGHNT, YYREEE (reference sequence). CDR3 length equals 17 residues. In nucleotides, the CDR3 is TGTGCCAGCAGCCCGGGACAGGGCCAGTTTAGTGGAAACACCATATATTTT. Translation: CASSPGQGQFSGNTIYF.

The chain employs TRBV6-4 and TRBJ1-2; 8 nucleotides align to TRBD1. The V and J ends lost 7 bases and 4 bases, in that order; junction bases with no gene match: 8. The CDR3 is made up of 14 amino acids. Germline V lookup: CDR1 MRHNA, CDR2 SNTAGT. The CDR3 sequence: CASTPGQGPYGYTF. In nucleotides, the CDR3 is TGTGCCAGCACTCCTGGACAGGGTCCCTATGGCTACACCTTC.

V gene TRBV5-6 combines with J gene TRBJ2-7, with 12 bases matching TRBD2. The CDR3 consists of 17 residues. Per germline, CDR1 SGHDT and CDR2 YYEEEE. With V trimmed by 4 bases and J by 3 bases, 11 bases remained unmatched. CDR3 in amino acids: CASSPGQGLAGIYEQYF. The CDR3 nucleotides are TGTGCCAGCAGCCCTGGACAAGGACTAGCGGGAATCTACGAGCAGTACTTC.

The chain joins TRBV5-8 to TRBJ2-2; D tentatively reads TRBD1 or TRBD2 (5 bases each). The CDR3 is 16 residues long. The ends were cut back, 1 base at V and 0 bases at J, with 10 bases in the middle. Germline CDR1 is SGHTS and CDR2 is YDEGEE. The CDR3 is CASSLTGTSNTGELFF. The CDR3 DNA is TGTGCCAGCAGCTTGACCGGGACGTCGAACACCGGGGAGCTGTTTTTT.